The 23 T cell receptor beta chains given below trace back to one sample, sequenced in a study of PD-1 blockade in classical Hodgkin lymphoma. Repertoires were generated with immunoSEQ multiplex PCR, while TCRdb's copy carries only in-frame clones and drops some. Of 31,000 or so clones in the sample, 65% to 90% were seen once. Relapse was seen in all patients after autologous stem cell transplantation, and brentuximab vedotin exposure was variable. Magnetic negative selection purified CD4+ T cells from thawed PBMCs. Sequencing was performed on CD4+ T cells from blood, taken at baseline. The receptors come from a human donor with classical Hodgkin lymphoma.

The V and J genes are TRBV2 and TRBJ1-2; D is undetermined. V was trimmed by 3 bases and J by 8 bases, leaving 10 bases between them. Germline loops: CDR1 SNHLY, CDR2 FYNNEI. The CDR3 has 12 residues. CDR3 sequence reads: CASSEGGEGYTF. Here the CDR3 DNA reads TGTGCCAGCAGTGAGGGCGGAGAAGGCTACACCTTC.

CDR3 bases: TGTGCCAGCAGCTCCGAGTGGACCTCACAAGAGACCCAGTACTTC. It translates to CASSSEWTSQETQYF. The chain uses TRBV7-2 and TRBJ2-5; D gene uncertain. Per the germline V gene, CDR1 is SGHTA and CDR2 is FQGNSA. V dropped 4 bases and J dropped 2 bases, with 14 bases sitting between them. The CDR3 has 15 residues.

V is TRBV7-6 and J is TRBJ1-4; tentatively, D is TRBD1 (5 bases). Trimming left V 5 bases short and J 3 bases short, with 16 bases between. The CDR3 is 16 amino acids. Germline loops: CDR1 SGHVS, CDR2 FNYEAQ. Here the CDR3 reads CASSRRTLVANEKLFF. Written as DNA, the CDR3 is TGTGCCAGCAGCAGACGGACACTTGTGGCTAATGAAAAACTGTTTTTT.

The chain is built from TRBV18 and TRBJ2-1; the D gene is possibly TRBD1 (5 bases). This CDR3 is 15 amino acids long. V was shortened by 6 bases and J by 3 bases, with 15 bases between the two germline ends. CDR1 KGHSH and CDR2 LQKENI come from the germline V gene. CDR3 sequence: CASSPAGLGYNEQFF. CDR3 nucleotide sequence: TGTGCCAGCTCCCCCGCAGGGCTAGGCTACAATGAGCAGTTCTTC. Looking up the rest from reference TRBV18 and TRBJ2-1 gives the full variable domain: NAGVMQNPRHLVRRRGQEARLRCSPMKGHSHVYWYRQLPEEGLKFMVYLQKENIIDESGMPKERFSAEFPKEGPSILRIQQVVRGDSAAYFCASSPAGLGYNEQFFGPGTRLTVL.

This sequence joins TRBV30 and TRBJ1-5; D gene ambiguous. This CDR3 contains 14 residues. Germline CDR1 reads GTSNPN; CDR2 reads SVGIG (reference sequence). V lost 2 bases, J lost 4 bases, and 12 bases lay in between. The CDR3 loop reads CAWSSDGGNQPQHF. The CDR3 nucleotides are TGTGCCTGGAGTTCGGACGGAGGAAATCAGCCCCAGCATTTT.

V gene TRBV18 combines with J gene TRBJ2-7; the match to TRBD1 covers 7 bases. Germline V CDR1 and CDR2: KGHSH, LQKENI. The ends lost 0 bases at V and 6 bases at J; junction bases unmatched: 2. The CDR3 totals 13 residues. This chain's CDR3 is CASSPPTGVEQYF. The CDR3 nucleotides read TGTGCCAGCTCACCACCTACAGGGGTCGAGCAGTACTTC.

In regard to this clone: At one boundary the junction diverges from the germline segment, which might be a read error. V is TRBV7-2 and J is TRBJ2-1; a weak D match, TRBD2 (6 bases). Germline CDR1 and CDR2: SGHTA and FQGNSA. The CDR3 is 14 residues long. The CDR3 loop reads CASSVAEPYNEQFF. The CDR3, as DNA: TGTGCCAGCAGCGTAGCGGAACCGTACAATGAGCAGTTCTTC.

This chain uses TRBV27 with TRBJ1-6; the D is unclear. Germline V gene lookup returns CDR1 MNHEY and CDR2 SMNVEV (reference sequence). The V end was cut by 3 bases, the J end by 7 bases, with 4 bases between. The CDR3 covers 12 residues. The chain's CDR3 is CASSFSNSPLHF. Here the CDR3 DNA reads TGTGCCAGCAGTTTTTCCAATTCACCCCTCCACTTT.

This clone was picked up a small number of times. The genes are TRBV4-2 and TRBJ1-1, with 8 bases that match TRBD1. The germline CDR1 and CDR2 sequences are LGHNA and YNFKEQ. V dropped 4 bases and J dropped 1; count of bases not matched to a gene: 5. CDR3 length equals 15 residues. CDR3 in DNA: TGTGCCAGCAGCCCACAGGGGGAAAAGAACACTGAAGCTTTCTTT. Translating it yields CASSPQGEKNTEAFF.

The rearrangement links TRBV30 to TRBJ1-2; D uncertain. Germline V gene data show CDR1 as GTSNPN and CDR2 as SVGIG (reference sequence). The V gene lost 5 bases and the J gene lost 3 bases, with 10 bases spanning the gap. This CDR3 region has 12 residues. This CDR3 reads CAWQENYYGYTF. The CDR3 nucleotides are TGTGCCTGGCAGGAGAACTACTATGGCTACACCTTC.

The genes are TRBV2 and TRBJ2-1; D may be TRBD1 (5 bases). The germline V gene encodes CDR1 SNHLY and CDR2 FYNNEI. The CDR3 sequence is 18 residues long. With 0 bases removed from V and 8 bases from J, the gap between germline ends came to 23 bases. CDR3 loop: CASSEALGPAGLQYEQFF. CDR3 sequence (DNA): TGTGCCAGCAGTGAAGCGCTGGGGCCTGCCGGGCTTCAATATGAGCAGTTCTTC.

CDR3 amino acids: CASRIPGQFSNTEAFF. CDR3 nucleotides: TGTGCCAGCAGGATACCGGGACAGTTCTCGAACACTGAAGCTTTCTTT. This chain uses TRBV2 with TRBJ1-1; 7 bases are shared with TRBD1. The length of the CDR3 is 16 residues. The V gene's germline CDR1 is SNHLY and CDR2 FYNNEI. J lost 1 base, V lost 6 bases, and 11 bases had no gene match.

In this sample, this clone turned up once. J is TRBJ2-3 and V is TRBV5-4; D could derive from TRBD1 or TRBD2 (5 bases each). V lost 4 bases and J 3 bases, leaving 15 bases between the germline ends. Germline CDR1 is SGHNT and CDR2 is YYREEE (reference sequence). The CDR3 totals 15 residues. The DNA of the CDR3 is TGTGCCAGCAGCCATGCCTCCGGGGCAACAGATACGCAGTATTTT. As protein: CASSHASGATDTQYF. The full variable domain, with the rest looked up from reference TRBV5-4 and TRBJ2-3, is ETGVTQSPTHLIKTRGQQVTLRCSSQSGHNTVSWYQQALGQGPQFIFQYYREEENGRGNFPPRFSGLQFPNYSSELNVNALELDDSALYLCASSHASGATDTQYFGPGTRLTVL.

The chain is built from TRBV5-8 and TRBJ2-7; 7 bases are shared with TRBD2. The germline gives CDR1 SGHTS, CDR2 YDEGEE. V was clipped by 4 bases and J by 4 bases; unmatched bases: 11. CDR3 size: 15 residues. CDR3 sequence reads: CASSQDWGREYEQYF. CDR3 coding DNA: TGTGCCAGCAGCCAAGATTGGGGGAGGGAGTACGAGCAGTACTTC. Looking up the rest from reference TRBV5-8 and TRBJ2-7 gives the full variable domain: EAGVTQSPTHLIKTRGQQATLRCSPISGHTSVYWYQQALGLGLQFLLWYDEGEERNRGNFPPRFSGRQFPNYSSELNVNALELEDSALYLCASSQDWGREYEQYFGPGTRLTVT.

V gene TRBV19 combines with J gene TRBJ1-6; D is undetermined. The germline V and J ends were trimmed by 4 bases and 11 bases, with 15 bases remaining between them. Germline V lookup: CDR1 LNHDA, CDR2 SQIVND (reference sequence). The CDR3 totals 14 residues. The CDR3 DNA reads TGTGCCAGTAGTAATGGGCCTGGGGTACCACCCCTCCACTTT. Translating gives CASSNGPGVPPLHF.

The chain joins TRBV10-2 to TRBJ1-1; D is perhaps TRBD1 (6 bases). Germline CDR1 and CDR2: WSHSY and SAAADI. Trimming pared 4 bases from V and 1 base from J, leaving 13 bases between. The CDR3 length is 15 residues. The chain's CDR3 is CASSAVWTENTEAFF. In nucleotides, the CDR3 is TGCGCCAGCAGTGCTGTTTGGACAGAGAACACTGAAGCTTTCTTT.

The rearrangement links TRBV5-1 to TRBJ1-1, with a weak D call TRBD1 (5 bases). Trimming left V 2 bases short and J 1 base short, with 15 bases between. The length of the CDR3 is 16 residues. Germline-derived CDR1 and CDR2 are SGHRS and YFSETQ. The CDR3 sequence is CASSFWGPQGNTEAFF. Written as DNA, the CDR3 is TGCGCCAGCAGCTTCTGGGGTCCGCAGGGGAACACTGAAGCTTTCTTT.

The chain recombines TRBV30 with TRBJ2-7, with TRBD1 identical over 8 bases. This CDR3 is built from 16 residues. V dropped 3 bases and J dropped 3; count of bases not matched to a gene: 13. CDR1 is GTSNPN and CDR2 is SVGIG in the germline V gene (reference sequence). In DNA, the CDR3 is TGTGCCTGGAGATCTCGCGGGTGGGGGACAGGCTACGAGCAGTACTTC. Amino acid sequence: CAWRSRGWGTGYEQYF.

V is TRBV5-4 and J is TRBJ1-1, with a tentative D call TRBD1 (5 bases). CDR3 length equals 11 residues. CDR1 SGHNT and CDR2 YYREEE come from the germline V gene (reference sequence). The V and J ends lost 4 bases and 6 bases respectively, with 7 bases between them. The chain's CDR3 is CASSRDAEAFF. The CDR3 DNA sequence: TGTGCCAGCAGCCGGGACGCTGAAGCTTTCTTT.

The chain has TRBV10-2 and TRBJ2-7, with 9 bases fitting TRBD2. V shed 7 bases and J 5 bases; nucleotides not matched to a gene: 12. CDR1 and CDR2 (germline): WSHSY, SAAADI. This CDR3 region has 15 residues. CDR3 DNA sequence: TGCGCCAGCATGTTGGGCGGGAGGGCCTATGACGAGCAGTACTTC. Translation gives CASMLGGRAYDEQYF.

This clone appeared a single time. This chain connects TRBV6-5 to TRBJ2-1; 10 bases map to TRBD2. The V and J ends lost 4 bases and 1 base, in that order; junction bases with no gene match: 1. CDR3 length: 15 residues. Per germline, CDR1 MNHEY and CDR2 SVGAGI. CDR3 loop: CASSSSGSSYNEQFF. Here the CDR3 DNA reads TGTGCCAGCAGTTCTAGCGGGAGTTCCTACAATGAGCAGTTCTTC.

The chain carries TRBV29-1 and TRBJ1-2, with 7 bases lining up with TRBD1. Germline CDR1 reads SQVTM; CDR2 reads ANQGSEA. Trimming at V came to 7 bases and at J to 5 bases, leaving 7 bases not matched to a gene. The CDR3 spans 12 residues. The DNA for the CDR3 is TGCAGCGCAGCAGGGGGAACGTATGGCTACACCTTC. This sequence encodes CSAAGGTYGYTF.

This chain connects TRBV6-1 to TRBJ1-5; 8 bases are a match to TRBD1. The V gene end was trimmed by 1 base and the J gene end by 4 bases; junction bases not matched to a gene: 12. This CDR3 has 18 amino acids. Germline values: CDR1 MNHNS, CDR2 SASEGT. The CDR3, as DNA: TGTGCCAGCAGTGAAGGGACAGGGCCGTTGGGGACAAATCAGCCCCAGCATTTT. It encodes CASSEGTGPLGTNQPQHF.